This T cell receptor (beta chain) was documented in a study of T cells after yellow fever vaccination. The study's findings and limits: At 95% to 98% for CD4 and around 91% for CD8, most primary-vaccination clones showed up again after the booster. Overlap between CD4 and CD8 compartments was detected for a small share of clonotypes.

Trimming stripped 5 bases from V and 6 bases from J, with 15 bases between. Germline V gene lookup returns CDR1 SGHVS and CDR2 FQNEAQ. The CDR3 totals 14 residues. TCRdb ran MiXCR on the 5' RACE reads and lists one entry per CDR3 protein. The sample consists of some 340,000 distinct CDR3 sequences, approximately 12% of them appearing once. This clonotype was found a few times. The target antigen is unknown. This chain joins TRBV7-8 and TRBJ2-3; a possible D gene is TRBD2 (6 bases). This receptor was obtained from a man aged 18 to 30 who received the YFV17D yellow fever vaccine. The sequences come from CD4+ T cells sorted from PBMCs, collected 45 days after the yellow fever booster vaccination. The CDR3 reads CASSLRLVWDTQYF. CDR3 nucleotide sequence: TGTGCCAGCAGCCTCAGACTAGTTTGGGATACGCAGTATTTT. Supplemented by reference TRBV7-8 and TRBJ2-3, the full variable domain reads GAGVSQSPRYKVAKRGQDVALRCDPISGHVSLFWYQQALGQGPEFLTYFQNEAQLDKSGLPSDRFFAERPEGSVSTLKIQRTQQEDSAVYLCASSLRLVWDTQYFGPGTRLTVL.